The 14 T cell receptor beta chains below come from one sample, sequenced in a study of control samples from healthy donors and cancer patients. The data were produced by immunoSEQ multiplex PCR, yet TCRdb's version contains in-frame clones alone and is incomplete. The table shows over 100,000 clones, with about nine tenths occurring only once. Sequences were obtained from blood. The receptor set was obtained from a man aged 35 to 55 in good health.

V gene TRBV29-1 combines with J gene TRBJ1-2, with 7 bases identical to TRBD1. J was trimmed by 8 bases and V by 6 bases; bases with no gene match: 18. The CDR3 loop spans 15 amino acids. From germline, CDR1 is SQVTM and CDR2 ANQGSEA. CDR3 sequence: CSVPNGLTGVEGYTF. The CDR3 nucleotides are TGCAGCGTCCCCAATGGGCTAACAGGGGTCGAGGGCTACACCTTC.

The V call is TRBV5-6, the J call TRBJ2-7; TRBD1 or TRBD2 may be the D gene (6 bases each). The CDR3 sequence is 16 residues long. V lost 3 bases, J lost 4 bases, and 20 bases lay in between. Germline V gene data show CDR1 as SGHDT and CDR2 as YYEEEE. DNA of the CDR3: TGTGCCAGCAGCTGGGGGGCGGACGCCGAGTCATACGAGCAGTACTTC. Residues: CASSWGADAESYEQYF.

The V call is TRBV27, the J call TRBJ1-6; D unresolved. Germline assignment: CDR1 MNHEY and CDR2 SMNVEV (reference sequence). This CDR3 spans 16 amino acids. The ends were cut back, 5 bases at V and 7 bases at J, with 18 bases in the middle. DNA for the CDR3: TGTGCCAGCAGTCCTAAAGGCACCAGAGGCAATTCACCCCTCCACTTT. Translated: CASSPKGTRGNSPLHF.

V is TRBV19 and J is TRBJ1-1; 8 bases fit TRBD1. Germline CDR1 LNHDA, CDR2 SQIVND (reference sequence). The junction had 9 bases not matched to a gene; V was cut back by 7 bases and J by 5 bases. This CDR3 has 14 amino acids. The CDR3 region has the DNA TGTGCCAGTACCACAGGGGGGGGAAAGACTGAAGCTTTCTTT. This encodes CASTTGGGKTEAFF.

The chain couples TRBV4-1 to TRBJ1-1; tentatively, D is TRBD1 (5 bases). CDR3 size: 15 residues. CDR1 MGHRA and CDR2 YSYEKL come from the germline V gene. Deletions cut 0 bases from V and 4 bases from J, with 12 bases between. The CDR3 loop reads CASSQEKMGLTEAFF. The CDR3 nucleotides read TGCGCCAGCAGCCAAGAGAAAATGGGGCTCACTGAAGCTTTCTTT.

The chain recombines TRBV5-6 with TRBJ2-5; D unresolved. The CDR3 extends over 16 amino acids. V was pared by 2 bases and J by 1 base, with 15 bases between. Germline values: CDR1 SGHDT, CDR2 YYEEEE. This CDR3 is CASSFRTNLIQETQYF. The CDR3 nucleotides read TGTGCCAGCAGCTTCCGGACGAACCTAATCCAAGAGACCCAGTACTTC.

The rearrangement uses TRBV11-1 and TRBJ1-4, with 9 nucleotides matching TRBD1. The CDR3 has 16 residues. CDR1 and CDR2 from the germline V gene are SGHAT and FQDESV (reference sequence). Trimming cost V 5 bases and J 5 bases; bases outside gene matches: 9. CDR3: CASSQIGGQGNEKLFF. CDR3 coding DNA: TGTGCCAGCAGCCAAATCGGTGGACAGGGGAATGAAAAACTGTTTTTT.

This chain connects TRBV11-2 to TRBJ2-7, with a tentative D call TRBD2 (6 bases). The CDR3 runs 13 residues. CDR1 is SGHAT, CDR2 FQNNGV, per germline. Trimming stripped 0 bases from V and 10 bases from J, with 13 bases between. CDR3 amino acids: CASSLDGATSQYF. Here the CDR3 DNA reads TGTGCCAGCAGCTTAGATGGGGCGACTAGTCAGTACTTC. Full variable domain (remainder filled in from reference TRBV11-2 and TRBJ2-7): EAGVAQSPRYKIIEKRQSVAFWCNPISGHATLYWYQQILGQGPKLLIQFQNNGVVDDSQLPKDRFSAERLKGVDSTLKIQPAKLEDSAVYLCASSLDGATSQYFGPGTRLTVT.

The chain combines TRBV9 with TRBJ1-3, with 10 bases matching TRBD1. The germline V gene encodes CDR1 SGDLS and CDR2 YYNGEE. This CDR3 comprises 15 residues. V trimming: 5 bases; J trimming: 2 bases; junction bases outside the gene matches: 4. The CDR3 DNA follows: TGTGCCAGCAGAAGGACAGGGGGACCTGGAAACACCATATATTTT. Protein sequence: CASRRTGGPGNTIYF.

The rearrangement joins TRBV18 to TRBJ1-6; 7 bases agree with TRBD1. V shed 6 bases and J 7 bases; nucleotides not matched to a gene: 9. This CDR3 comprises 15 residues. Germline V gene lookup returns CDR1 KGHSH and CDR2 LQKENI. The CDR3 reads CASSDGTARNSPLHF. CDR3 in DNA: TGTGCCAGCTCGGATGGGACAGCAAGGAATTCACCCCTCCACTTT.

The chain links TRBV9 to TRBJ1-5, with D possibly TRBD1 on 5 matching bases. CDR1 is SGDLS, CDR2 YYNGEE, per germline. This CDR3 has 14 residues. V was pared by 3 bases and J by 0 bases, with 7 bases between. CDR3 loop: CASSGGYSNQPQHF. The DNA of the CDR3 is TGTGCCAGCAGCGGGGGGTATAGCAATCAGCCCCAGCATTTT.

The CDR3 sequence: CASSPDSGGIYNEQFF. Here the CDR3 DNA reads TGTGCCAGCAGCCCTGATAGCGGGGGGATATACAATGAGCAGTTCTTC. This chain joins TRBV7-2 and TRBJ2-1; 10 nucleotides line up with TRBD2. Looked up from germline, CDR1 is SGHTA and CDR2 is FQGNSA. The V gene end was trimmed by 5 bases and the J gene end by 4 bases; junction bases not matched to a gene: 8. CDR3 size: 16 residues.

This clone was picked up one time. The J gene is TRBJ2-5, the V gene TRBV29-1; perhaps TRBD1 as D (6 bases). With 3 bases removed from V and 9 bases from J, the gap between germline ends came to 14 bases. Germline CDR1 is SQVTM and CDR2 is ANQGSEA. The CDR3 length is 12 residues. CDR3 bases: TGCAGCGTTGATTGGGGGCCCGGAGCCCAGTACTTC. It encodes CSVDWGPGAQYF.

The chain links TRBV5-6 to TRBJ2-3; either TRBD1 or TRBD2 may supply D (6 bases each). Trimming removed 4 bases from V and 0 bases from J, with 15 bases in between. The germline V gene encodes CDR1 SGHDT and CDR2 YYEEEE. The CDR3 is 16 amino acids. The chain's CDR3 is CASSPEGHPSTDTQYF. CDR3 nucleotide sequence: TGTGCCAGCAGCCCGGAGGGACATCCGAGCACAGATACGCAGTATTTT. The variable domain in full, with the rest retrieved from reference TRBV5-6 and TRBJ2-3, is DAGVTQSPTHLIKTRGQQVTLRCSPKSGHDTVSWYQQALGQGPQFIFQYYEEEERQRGNFPDRFSGHQFPNYSSELNVNALLLGDSALYLCASSPEGHPSTDTQYFGPGTRLTVL.